This T cell receptor beta chain was documented in a study of T cell responses to AZD1222 COVID-19 vaccine. Study conclusions and caveats: Spike-specific TCR breadth and depth both grew after two AZD1222 doses. Clonal diversity may have been underestimated in mostly white British donors. Just a handful of AZD1222 recipients were seropositive at baseline. Among vaccine-associated CD4 TCRs, coverage spanned spike, with dominance at 160-218 and 743-854.

Some clones are missing from TCRdb's copy, which holds only in-frame ones; the method was immunoSEQ multiplex PCR. The data show about 110,000 clones, approximately 86% seen once. The V gene's germline CDR1 is LNHDA and CDR2 SQIVND (reference sequence). Germline trimming cut 10 bases from V and 2 bases from J; bases unmatched to any gene: 8. The CDR3 runs to 15 residues. As concerns this clone: Its cognate antigen is unknown.

The material sequenced was peripheral blood, taken on day 0 of AZD1222 vaccination. The receptor was derived from an adult in good health. This chain connects TRBV19 to TRBJ1-6; TRBD1 matches 7 bases. The CDR3 DNA is TGTGCCACTCGGGACAGTAGGACCTATAATTCACCCCTCCACTTT. This codes for CATRDSRTYNSPLHF.